The text below deals with one T cell receptor (beta chain). This clone was seen a few times. Its antigen remains unidentified. No per-base quality is available; no much larger clone lies one base away. The CDR3, cysteine through phenylalanine, is 15 amino acids long. Only the CDR3 part of the read is kept: 45 bases, read in frame from the first base. According to the germline V gene, CDR1 reads MNHNS and CDR2 reads SASEGT. V drops 7 bases and J drops 4 bases, leaving 17 bases in between. This record belongs to a study of beta chain features in type 1 diabetes (dated by TCRdb to the late 2010s). For the study in its entirety: No differences in mean age, gender distribution, total cell number or subset yield were found between patients and healthy donors. A total of just under 110,000,000 sorted cells were examined across all samples, and RNA yield correlated strongly with the number of cells per subset. The study compared TCRB repertoires of sorted circulating CD4+ T cell subsets between recently diagnosed type 1 diabetes patients and matched healthy donors. Regulatory and stem cell-like memory subsets were isolated from only 8 patients and about eight healthy donors, whereas naive and central memory subsets came from all 28 donors.

On the study overall, not on this receptor specifically: Type 1 diabetes patients showed a moderate but significant shortening of TCRB CDR3 length in all four CD4+ subsets. Naive, central memory and regulatory TCRB repertoires appeared to be more similar among patients than among healthy donors. At VDJ recombination sites, type 1 diabetes patients had fewer insertions and more deleted nucleotides, which implies abnormalities in thymic rearrangement. Shorter templates might have been favored by PCR, but patient and control samples were amplified and corrected together, so both groups would have been affected equally by any skew. Sequencing cDNA rather than genomic DNA could over-represent highly expressing activated cells, although activation and CD3 levels did not differ between groups. Because small numbers of individuals were included in the HLA sub-analyses, any influence of HLA type on TCRB rearrangement was left unresolved.

Each donor gave one peripheral blood draw, averaging approximately 110 mL, which was collected into heparinised tubes. A BD FACSAria II was used to sort naive, central memory, regulatory and stem cell-like memory CD4+ T cells with a panel that included CD45RO, CCR7, CD25, CD127, CD95 and CD27. A purity above 95% was achieved for all sorted populations. Right away, PBMCs were isolated by Lymphoprep density gradient centrifugation and were stained directly, with no culture step. So that batch effects would be minimized, each experiment stained and sorted samples in pairs, pairing one healthy donor with one patient. The entire amount of isolated RNA was reverse transcribed using the High Capacity cDNA Reverse Transcription Kit, so the sequenced TCRB transcripts were expressed ones. Deep immunoSEQ sequencing was applied to naive, central memory and regulatory T cell samples, giving an average of roughly 3.3 million total reads per sample. Sorted cells were lysed in RLT buffer, and RNA was extracted using DNase-treated RNeasy Micro or Mini kits according to cell number. To prevent cross-contamination, each cell subset was processed individually, whereas patient and healthy donor samples were processed jointly. The immunoSEQ multiplex PCR was used to amplify TCRB sequences from cDNA, generating 87-bp fragments that spanned the CDR3 region. Sequencing of the amplicons was done on the Illumina HiSeq platform. Concerning the study's data processing: Synthetic template baselines were used to correct PCR bias computationally, reads within Hamming distance 2 were collapsed, and singletons that could not be merged were discarded. By aligning reads against IMGT, V, D and J genes, CDR3 length, and insertions or deletions at six rearrangement sites were assigned. Clonotype counts were normalized to sorted cell number within each subset before computing true diversity and Gini coefficients with the tcR R package. The overlap coefficient, calculated on TCRB nucleotide sequences, was used to quantify repertoire sharing. TCRdb mirrors the immuneACCESS table, restricted to in-frame sequences. Some clones are absent from its copies; in checked studies, under half trace to an unresolved V gene, and the reason for the others is unknown. The V and J calls and clone size are taken from that table; D and trimming were inferred from the DNA. This sample gives over 150,000 clones in total; approximately 8.1% of them show up just once. The ten largest clones capture 0.65% of the sample.

The sample was central memory CD4+ T cells from blood. The receptor's source is a man between 18 and 35 years old in good health. The chain joins TRBV6-1 to TRBJ2-1, with the D gene uncertain. CDR3 protein: CASTLAESGYNEQFF. The sequenced DNA: TGTGCCAGCACACTTGCCGAATCAGGATACAATGAGCAGTTCTTC.